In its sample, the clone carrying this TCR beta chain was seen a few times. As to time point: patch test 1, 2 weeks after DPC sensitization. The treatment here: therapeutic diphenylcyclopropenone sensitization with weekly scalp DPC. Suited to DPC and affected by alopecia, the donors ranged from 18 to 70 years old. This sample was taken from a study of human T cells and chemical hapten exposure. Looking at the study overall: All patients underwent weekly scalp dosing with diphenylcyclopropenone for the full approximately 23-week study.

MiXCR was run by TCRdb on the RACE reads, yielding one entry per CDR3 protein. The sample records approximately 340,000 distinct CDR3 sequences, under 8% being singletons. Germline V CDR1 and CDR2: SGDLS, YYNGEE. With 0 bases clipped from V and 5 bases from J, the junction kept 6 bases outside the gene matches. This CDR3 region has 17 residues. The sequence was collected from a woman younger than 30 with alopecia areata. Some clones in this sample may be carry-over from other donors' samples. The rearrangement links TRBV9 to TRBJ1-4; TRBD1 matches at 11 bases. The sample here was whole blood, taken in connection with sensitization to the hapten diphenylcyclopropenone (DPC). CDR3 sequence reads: CASSVGTGGSLNEKLFF. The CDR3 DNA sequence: TGTGCCAGCAGCGTAGGGACAGGGGGCTCCCTGAATGAAAAACTGTTTTTT.